The rows below give T cell receptor beta chains drawn from one sample of a study of spatial heterogeneity in lung cancer. From the 5' RACE reads, TCRdb called clonotypes with MiXCR, one entry per CDR3 protein. The table includes around 47,000 distinct CDR3 sequences, around 7% detected once. This sample comprised PBMCs, obtained at follow-up. The receptor set was obtained from a female donor with early-stage non-small cell lung cancer. The CDR3 runs from the conserved cysteine through the conserved F or W. D genes are given only for firm matches. Clone size is not always given. Where it is, it says once, few, many or a class for expanded clones.

V	J	size	D	CDR3	DNA
TRBV11-2	TRBJ2-3	many	TRBD2	CASIFTGGLSTDTQYF	TGTGCCAGCATCTTTACGGGAGGACTCAGCACAGATACGCAGTATTTT
TRBV3-1	TRBJ2-3	many	.	CASGTSGFGPDTQYF	TGTGCCAGCGGTACATCAGGTTTTGGGCCAGATACGCAGTATTTT
TRBV13	TRBJ2-5	.	TRBD1	CASSTSGTVQETQYF	TGTGCCAGCAGCACTTCCGGGACAGTTCAAGAGACCCAGTACTTC
TRBV9	TRBJ2-3	few	TRBD2	CASSSHSGGAGTDTQYF	TGTGCCAGCAGCTCTCACAGCGGGGGGGCCGGGACAGATACGCAGTATTTT
TRBV19	TRBJ2-6	many	TRBD1	CASTSGTAASGANVLTF	TGTGCCAGTACTTCCGGGACAGCAGCCTCTGGGGCCAACGTCCTGACTTTC
TRBV20-1	TRBJ1-1	many	.	CSAPLHSRGAEAFF	TGCAGTGCACCACTACACTCTCGTGGGGCTGAAGCTTTCTTT
TRBV7-9	TRBJ1-1	many	.	CASSLVLGGNTEAFF	TGTGCCAGCAGCTTAGTTTTAGGGGGGAACACTGAAGCTTTCTTT
TRBV20-1	TRBJ1-5	many	TRBD1	CSAGDRGLNQPQHF	TGCAGTGCAGGGGACAGGGGGCTCAATCAGCCCCAGCATTTT
TRBV10-3	TRBJ1-4	many	.	CAISESEGGRKLFF	TGTGCCATCAGTGAGTCGGAGGGAGGCCGAAAACTGTTTTTT
TRBV10-3	TRBJ2-1	few	TRBD1	CATGTGGLYNEQFF	TGTGCCACCGGGACAGGGGGACTTTACAATGAGCAGTTCTTC
TRBV5-1	TRBJ2-5	many	.	CASSPEGRDETQYF	TGCGCCAGCAGCCCGGAAGGCAGGGACGAGACCCAGTACTTC
TRBV7-2	TRBJ2-7	many	TRBD1	CASSRTGGYEQYF	TGTGCCAGCAGCCGGACAGGGGGTTACGAGCAGTACTTC
TRBV4-3	TRBJ2-3	many	.	CASSQDFSDTQYF	TGCGCCAGCAGCCAAGATTTCTCTGATACGCAGTATTTT
TRBV7-2	TRBJ2-3	.	TRBD2	CASSPRGGQADTQYF	TGTGCCAGCAGCCCGCGGGGGGGCCAAGCAGATACGCAGTATTTT
TRBV2	TRBJ2-7	many	.	CASSERQLSSYEQYF	TGTGCCAGCAGTGAAAGACAGTTAAGCTCCTACGAGCAGTACTTC
TRBV6-2/TRBV6-3	TRBJ2-1	.	TRBD2	CASRQTSLGEQFF	TGTGCCAGCAGACAGACTAGCTTAGGTGAGCAGTTCTTC
TRBV2	TRBJ2-3	medium-sized	.	CASSFSLAGDTQYF	TGTGCCAGCAGCTTTTCCCTAGCCGGAGATACGCAGTATTTT
TRBV10-2	TRBJ2-6	many	.	CASSVRATGANVLTF	TGCGCCAGCAGTGTGAGAGCCACTGGGGCCAACGTCCTGACTTTC
TRBV5-1	TRBJ2-2	many	.	CASSSGQNTGELFF	TGCGCCAGCAGCTCGGGACAGAACACCGGGGAGCTGTTTTTT
TRBV28	TRBJ2-7	many	.	CASTHSYEQYF	TGTGCCAGCACCCACAGCTACGAGCAGTACTTC
TRBV27	TRBJ2-4	many	.	CASSFWQGTKNIQYF	TGTGCCAGCAGTTTTTGGCAGGGGACCAAAAACATTCAGTACTTC
TRBV20-1	TRBJ2-3	few	.	CSIRTGGTDTQYF	TGCAGTATAAGGACAGGAGGGACAGATACGCAGTATTTT
TRBV5-6	TRBJ2-7	many	TRBD2	CASSWLASGGTYEQYF	TGTGCCAGCAGCTGGCTCGCCAGCGGGGGTACCTACGAGCAGTACTTC
TRBV5-1	TRBJ2-3	many	TRBD2	CASSGTSGGARDTQYF	TGCGCCAGCAGCGGAACTAGCGGGGGGGCCAGAGATACGCAGTATTTT
TRBV19	TRBJ2-7	few	TRBD1	CASSTGQGPEQYF	TGTGCCAGCAGTACGGGACAGGGGCCAGAGCAGTACTTC
TRBV20-1	TRBJ2-7	many	TRBD1	CSAHRPGTGGSEQYF	TGCAGTGCTCACCGTCCCGGGACAGGGGGTTCCGAGCAGTACTTC
TRBV5-1	TRBJ2-7	.	TRBD1	CASSWGTGGNEQYF	TGCGCCAGCAGTTGGGGGACAGGAGGGAACGAGCAGTACTTC
TRBV5-6	TRBJ2-7	few	.	CASSLGTAVQYF	TGTGCCAGCAGCTTGGGGACGGCAGTGCAGTACTTC
TRBV10-3	TRBJ1-5	many	TRBD1	CAISQGQLSQPQHF	TGTGCCATCAGTCAGGGACAGCTAAGTCAGCCCCAGCATTTT
TRBV7-3	TRBJ1-4	.	.	CASSYQRRGHTNEKLFF	TGTGCCAGCAGCTACCAAAGACGGGGGCACACTAATGAAAAACTGTTTTTT
TRBV24-1	TRBJ2-6	many	TRBD1	CAVGTGGAGANVLTF	TGTGCCGTAGGGACAGGGGGAGCTGGGGCCAACGTCCTGACTTTC
TRBV12-3/TRBV12-4	TRBJ2-7	many	TRBD1	CASSPGQGAYEQYF	TGTGCCAGCAGCCCCGGACAGGGCGCCTACGAGCAGTACTTC
TRBV5-4	TRBJ2-2	few	TRBD2	CASSYSGFNTGELFF	TGTGCCAGCAGCTATAGCGGGTTTAACACCGGGGAGCTGTTTTTT
TRBV20-1	TRBJ2-3	many	TRBD2	CSARDPSGGAVSDTQYF	TGCAGTGCTAGAGATCCTAGCGGGGGGGCCGTCTCAGATACGCAGTATTTT
TRBV7-2	TRBJ1-1	few	.	CVSSLVSNTEAFF	TGTGTCAGCAGCTTAGTCAGTAACACTGAAGCTTTCTTT
TRBV7-9	TRBJ2-1	few	.	CASSFSGNEQFF	TGTGCCAGCAGCTTTTCGGGCAATGAGCAGTTCTTC
TRBV30	TRBJ1-1	many	.	CAWSVQGPRRAFF	TGTGCCTGGAGTGTACAAGGTCCCCGAAGGGCTTTCTTT
TRBV6-2/TRBV6-3	TRBJ1-5	.	.	CASSDSRYSNQPQHF	TGTGCCAGCAGCGACAGTCGATACTCCAATCAGCCCCAGCATTTT
TRBV29-1	TRBJ1-1	.	TRBD1	CSASGQGATEAFF	TGCAGCGCCTCCGGACAGGGGGCTACTGAAGCTTTCTTT
TRBV5-4	TRBJ2-5	many	.	CASSPAGAREETQYF	TGTGCCAGCAGTCCTGCGGGGGCCAGGGAAGAGACCCAGTACTTC